What follows describes a single TCR beta chain. Its matching antigen is unknown. PCR was performed using 60 Vbeta and 13 Jbeta primers. The method was immunoSEQ multiplex PCR; TCRdb's version includes in-frame clones alone and lacks a portion of them. The repertoire includes roughly 160,000 clones, roughly 76% of them detected once, and around 14% sits in the top ten. Unmatched junction bases numbered 8, after V lost 5 bases and J lost 8 bases. The CDR3 covers 14 residues. CDR1 and CDR2 from the germline V gene are SGHTA and FQGNSA. The sample comes from a study of cytomegalovirus exposure and HLA in healthy donors. Findings and caveats of the study: A later analysis linked a missense variant in DCLRE1C to the trimming of TCR beta V and J genes. The number of N-insertions in an Asian-associated ancestry cluster was reportedly below the 666-donor mean in a later analysis. A later analysis, which compared TCR beta chains of equal frequency, found the HLA-associated ones more clonally expanded. A few V segments could not be told apart, such as TRBV6-2 and TRBV6-3, and were left out.

This chain connects TRBV7-2 to TRBJ2-1; TRBD2 aligns across 8 bases. Material: PBMCs. This sequence was found in a woman aged 45-65 years in good health and CMV-seronegative. The CDR3 protein is CASSVASGSHEQFF. DNA of the CDR3: TGTGCCAGCAGCGTCGCAAGCGGGAGTCATGAGCAGTTCTTC.